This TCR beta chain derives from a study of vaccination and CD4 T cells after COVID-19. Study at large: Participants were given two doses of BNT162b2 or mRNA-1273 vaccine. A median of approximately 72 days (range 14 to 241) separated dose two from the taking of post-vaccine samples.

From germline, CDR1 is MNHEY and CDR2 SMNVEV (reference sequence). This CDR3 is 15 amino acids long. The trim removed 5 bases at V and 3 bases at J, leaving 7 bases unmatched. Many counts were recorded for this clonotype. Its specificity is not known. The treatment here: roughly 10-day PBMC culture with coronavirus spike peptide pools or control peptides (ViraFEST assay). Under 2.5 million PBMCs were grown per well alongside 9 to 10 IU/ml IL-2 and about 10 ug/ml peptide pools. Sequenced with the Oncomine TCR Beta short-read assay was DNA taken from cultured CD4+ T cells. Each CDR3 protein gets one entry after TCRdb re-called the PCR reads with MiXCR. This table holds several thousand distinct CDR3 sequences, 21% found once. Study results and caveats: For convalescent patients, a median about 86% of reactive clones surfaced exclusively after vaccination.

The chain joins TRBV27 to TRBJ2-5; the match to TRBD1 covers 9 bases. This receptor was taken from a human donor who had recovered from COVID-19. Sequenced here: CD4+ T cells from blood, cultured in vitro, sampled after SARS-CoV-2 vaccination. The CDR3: CASSPSGDREETQYF. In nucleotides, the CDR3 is TGTGCCAGCAGTCCATCCGGGGACAGGGAAGAGACCCAGTACTTC.